These T cell receptor beta chains were read from a single sample in a study of technical replicates of blood from a handful of donors. Here immunoSEQ multiplex PCR was the method, and the copy in TCRdb shows in-frame clones only, minus some. The table includes approximately 73,000 clones, roughly 94% detected once. Sequenced input: T cells isolated from PBMCs. These receptors originate from a human donor in good health. Each CDR3 is given with its conserved first and last residue. A D gene is named only where the DNA matches it firmly. Size is stated for part of the rows, as once, few or many counts, or as a class when the clone is expanded.

>TRBV6-5|.|TRBJ2-7|TRBD1
TGTGCCAGCAGTTACTCTGGGACAGTATCCTACGAGCAGTACTTC
CASSYSGTVSYEQYF
>TRBV6-5|.|TRBJ2-7|TRBD2
TGTGCCAGCAGGTCTACTAGCGGGGGGTCCTACGAGCAGTACTTC
CASRSTSGGSYEQYF
>TRBV13|.|TRBJ2-7|.
TGTGCCAGCAGCTCCCAGACAAGCTACGAGCAGTACTTC
CASSSQTSYEQYF
>TRBV27|.|TRBJ2-6|.
TGTGCCAGCACCCTAGGCGCCTCGTACGGATACTCTGGGGCCAACGTCCTGACTTTC
CASTLGASYGYSGANVLTF
>TRBV6-5|.|TRBJ2-1|.
TGTGCCAGCAGTTCAGGGAATGAGCAGTTCTTC
CASSSGNEQFF
>TRBV28|once|TRBJ2-7|TRBD1
TGTGCCAGTTTCGGGACAGATCTTACGAAGCAGTACTTC
CASFGTDLTKQYF
>TRBV6-5|once|TRBJ1-6|.
TGTGCCAGCAGTTACCCGAGACGGGGGGGCGCGTCACCCCTCCACTTT
CASSYPRRGGASPLHF
>TRBV5-1|.|TRBJ2-7|.
TGCGCCAGCAGCTTGGGCTGGGGCAGCTCCTACGAGCAGTACTTC
CASSLGWGSSYEQYF
>TRBV9|.|TRBJ1-2|.
TGTGCCAGCAGCGTAGACTATCAAGGTGGCTACACCTTC
CASSVDYQGGYTF
>TRBV2|.|TRBJ1-3|.
TGTGCCAGTATGGAGATCCTCATTTCCTCTGGAAACACCATATATTTT
CASMEILISSGNTIYF
>TRBV10-3|.|TRBJ1-1|TRBD1
TGTGCCACGCAGGGACAGACGAACACTGAAGCTTTCTTT
CATQGQTNTEAFF
>TRBV9|.|TRBJ1-1|.
TGTGCCAGCAGCGGCCGGGGGGGGCGGACTGAAGCTTTCTTT
CASSGRGGRTEAFF
>TRBV5-4|.|TRBJ2-7|TRBD2
TGTGCCAGCAGTTTGAATTCGGGGGGAGTGAACGAGCAGTACTTC
CASSLNSGGVNEQYF
>TRBV6-1|.|TRBJ2-1|TRBD1
TGTGCCAGCAGTGCCGGGACAGGGGACAATGAGCAGTTCTTC
CASSAGTGDNEQFF